Listed below are T cell receptor beta chains from one sample, sequenced in a study of OX40 agonist ivuxolimab in advanced cancers. TCRdb keeps only in-frame clones here, not all; method: immunoSEQ multiplex PCR. The data hold about 100,000 clones, with more than 85% observed a single time. Material: CD4+ or CD8+ T cells sorted from blood, obtained in a trial of the OX40 agonist ivuxolimab. The receptors originated from an adult with an advanced solid tumor such as melanoma, head and neck, liver or kidney cancer. CDR3s include the opening cysteine and the closing phenylalanine or tryptophan. Fields, in order: clone size, CDR3 length, V gene, D gene, J gene, CDR3 DNA, CDR3 protein. D genes are given only for firm matches. Clone size is shown for a subset of rows, as once, few, many or a class of expanded clone.

clone_size: .
cdr3_length: 15
v_call: TRBV11-2
d_call: TRBD2
j_call: TRBJ2-5
cdr3_nt: TGTGCCAGCAGCTACGGGACTAGCGTCCAAGAGACCCAGTACTTC
cdr3_aa: CASSYGTSVQETQYF

clone_size: .
cdr3_length: 14
v_call: TRBV19
d_call: .
j_call: TRBJ2-1
cdr3_nt: TGTGCCAGTAGTCCGTGGGACTCCTTAAATGAGCAGTTCTTC
cdr3_aa: CASSPWDSLNEQFF

clone_size: .
cdr3_length: 15
v_call: TRBV4-2
d_call: .
j_call: TRBJ1-2
cdr3_nt: TGTGCCAGCAGCCAAGGTCCTACGGCTAACTATGGCTACACCTTC
cdr3_aa: CASSQGPTANYGYTF

clone_size: .
cdr3_length: 21
v_call: TRBV28
d_call: TRBD2
j_call: TRBJ2-4
cdr3_nt: TGTGCCAGCAGTTTATACCCCCCGGGACTAGCGGGAGTCCGGACCAAAAACATTCAGTACTTC
cdr3_aa: CASSLYPPGLAGVRTKNIQYF

clone_size: few
cdr3_length: 15
v_call: TRBV5-1
d_call: .
j_call: TRBJ1-1
cdr3_nt: TGCGCCAGCAGCTTGGTCTATAAGGGGAACACTGAAGCTTTCTTT
cdr3_aa: CASSLVYKGNTEAFF

clone_size: .
cdr3_length: 14
v_call: TRBV18
d_call: TRBD1
j_call: TRBJ2-5
cdr3_nt: TGTGCCAGCTCACTTACGGGACAGGGAGAGACCCAGTACTTC
cdr3_aa: CASSLTGQGETQYF

clone_size: .
cdr3_length: 15
v_call: TRBV7-8
d_call: TRBD2
j_call: TRBJ2-5
cdr3_nt: TGTGCCAGCAGCTCACGGGGAAGGCCGGGAGGGACCCAGTACTTC
cdr3_aa: CASSSRGRPGGTQYF

clone_size: .
cdr3_length: 15
v_call: TRBV28
d_call: TRBD2
j_call: TRBJ2-7
cdr3_nt: TGTGCCAGCAGTTTATCGACTAGCGACCACTACGAGCAGTACTTC
cdr3_aa: CASSLSTSDHYEQYF

clone_size: once
cdr3_length: 13
v_call: TRBV7-2
d_call: .
j_call: TRBJ2-7
cdr3_nt: TGTGCCAGCAGCTTGTCGCCAGGGGAACAACCCCTTTTC
cdr3_aa: CASSLSPGEQPLF

clone_size: .
cdr3_length: 15
v_call: TRBV9
d_call: TRBD2
j_call: TRBJ2-1
cdr3_nt: TGTGCCAGCAGCGGACAGCCGGGACTAGCGAATGAGCAGTTCTTC
cdr3_aa: CASSGQPGLANEQFF

clone_size: .
cdr3_length: 13
v_call: TRBV7-2
d_call: .
j_call: TRBJ2-6
cdr3_nt: TGTGCCAGCAGCGCGTCTGGGGCCAACGTCCTGACTTTC
cdr3_aa: CASSASGANVLTF

clone_size: .
cdr3_length: 16
v_call: TRBV25-1
d_call: .
j_call: TRBJ1-4
cdr3_nt: TGTGCCAGTTCTCCGGGCGGGGGGAGAGCTAATGAAAAACTGTTTTTT
cdr3_aa: CASSPGGGRANEKLFF

clone_size: .
cdr3_length: 15
v_call: TRBV28
d_call: TRBD1
j_call: TRBJ1-4
cdr3_nt: TGTGCCAGCAGTCGCCGGGACAGGGCGAATGAAAAACTGTTTTTT
cdr3_aa: CASSRRDRANEKLFF

clone_size: few
cdr3_length: 12
v_call: TRBV7-9
d_call: .
j_call: TRBJ1-1
cdr3_nt: TGTGCCAGCAGCCCCGAAAACACTGAAGCTTTCTTT
cdr3_aa: CASSPENTEAFF

clone_size: .
cdr3_length: 15
v_call: TRBV7-2
d_call: TRBD1
j_call: TRBJ1-3
cdr3_nt: TGTGCCAGCAGCTTAGGAGGGACAGGGCGGTCTACCATATATTTT
cdr3_aa: CASSLGGTGRSTIYF

clone_size: .
cdr3_length: 16
v_call: TRBV28
d_call: TRBD1
j_call: TRBJ1-1
cdr3_nt: TGTGCCAGCAGTCTCTGGGACAGCCGTATGAACACTGAAGCTTTCTTT
cdr3_aa: CASSLWDSRMNTEAFF

clone_size: .
cdr3_length: 15
v_call: TRBV7-3
d_call: TRBD2
j_call: TRBJ2-3
cdr3_nt: TGTGCCAGCAGCCCATCTAGCGGGAACGCAGATACGCAGTATTTT
cdr3_aa: CASSPSSGNADTQYF

clone_size: .
cdr3_length: 16
v_call: TRBV6-6
d_call: .
j_call: TRBJ1-1
cdr3_nt: TGTGCCAGCAGTTCCGCCGTTGGGTCTAAGGGCACTGAAGCTTTCTTT
cdr3_aa: CASSSAVGSKGTEAFF

clone_size: .
cdr3_length: 18
v_call: TRBV19
d_call: .
j_call: TRBJ2-1
cdr3_nt: TGTGCCAGTAGTATTGCGCCCCCTGGGCGAACCTCCTACAATGAGCAGTTCTTC
cdr3_aa: CASSIAPPGRTSYNEQFF

clone_size: once
cdr3_length: 15
v_call: TRBV19
d_call: .
j_call: TRBJ2-7
cdr3_nt: TGTGCCAGTAGTATCCGGGCAGGCAGCACCTACGAGCAGTACTTC
cdr3_aa: CASSIRAGSTYEQYF

clone_size: .
cdr3_length: 15
v_call: TRBV7-6
d_call: .
j_call: TRBJ2-7
cdr3_nt: TGTGCCAGCAGCTTAGCGGGAATAGGGGCCTACGAGCAGTACTTC
cdr3_aa: CASSLAGIGAYEQYF

clone_size: .
cdr3_length: 14
v_call: TRBV5-1
d_call: .
j_call: TRBJ2-3
cdr3_nt: TGCGCCAGCAGTGGTGGGGATAGCACAGATACGCAGTATTTT
cdr3_aa: CASSGGDSTDTQYF

clone_size: .
cdr3_length: 13
v_call: TRBV7-2
d_call: .
j_call: TRBJ2-1
cdr3_nt: TGTGCCAGCAGCCTGTGGGACTACAATGAGCAGTTCTTC
cdr3_aa: CASSLWDYNEQFF

clone_size: .
cdr3_length: 13
v_call: TRBV28
d_call: TRBD1
j_call: TRBJ2-5
cdr3_nt: TGTGCCAGCAGCCCGGGACAGGACTGGCCCCAGTACTTC
cdr3_aa: CASSPGQDWPQYF

clone_size: once
cdr3_length: 14
v_call: TRBV10-1
d_call: .
j_call: TRBJ2-1
cdr3_nt: TGCGCCAGCAGTGCGGCGGTAGTGGGGGGTGAGCAGTTCTTC
cdr3_aa: CASSAAVVGGEQFF

clone_size: .
cdr3_length: 14
v_call: TRBV7-9
d_call: .
j_call: TRBJ1-4
cdr3_nt: TGTGCCAGCAGCTTAGGAGTGCTGGGTGAAAAACTGTTTTTT
cdr3_aa: CASSLGVLGEKLFF

clone_size: .
cdr3_length: 13
v_call: TRBV15
d_call: .
j_call: TRBJ2-1
cdr3_nt: TGTGCCACCAGCAGAGATAATCCTCATGAGCAGTTCTTC
cdr3_aa: CATSRDNPHEQFF

clone_size: many
cdr3_length: 15
v_call: TRBV28
d_call: .
j_call: TRBJ1-3
cdr3_nt: TGTGCCAGCAGTTTCGGAGGGAGTCGGGGAAACACCATATATTTT
cdr3_aa: CASSFGGSRGNTIYF

clone_size: .
cdr3_length: 14
v_call: TRBV2
d_call: TRBD1
j_call: TRBJ1-5
cdr3_nt: TGTGCCAGCAGTGATCACAGGGGCGGTCAGCCCCAGCATTTT
cdr3_aa: CASSDHRGGQPQHF

clone_size: .
cdr3_length: 15
v_call: TRBV6-1
d_call: TRBD1
j_call: TRBJ1-5
cdr3_nt: TGTGCCAGCAGTGACAACACAGGGGCCCATCAGCCCCAGCATTTT
cdr3_aa: CASSDNTGAHQPQHF

clone_size: .
cdr3_length: 15
v_call: TRBV25-1
d_call: TRBD2
j_call: TRBJ2-3
cdr3_nt: TGTGCCAGCAGTGCGACTAGCGGATTCACAGATACGCAGTATTTT
cdr3_aa: CASSATSGFTDTQYF

clone_size: .
cdr3_length: 14
v_call: TRBV28
d_call: .
j_call: TRBJ2-3
cdr3_nt: TGTGCCAGCAGTCCCCCGGGGCCTTGGGATACGCAGTATTTT
cdr3_aa: CASSPPGPWDTQYF

clone_size: .
cdr3_length: 14
v_call: TRBV5-6
d_call: .
j_call: TRBJ2-7
cdr3_nt: TGTGCCAGCAGCTTGTTGGGGTCAACCTACGAGCAGTACTTC
cdr3_aa: CASSLLGSTYEQYF

clone_size: .
cdr3_length: 14
v_call: TRBV5-6
d_call: TRBD1
j_call: TRBJ1-2
cdr3_nt: TGTGCCAGCAGTCGACCGACAGGGCGAGGTGGCTACACCTTC
cdr3_aa: CASSRPTGRGGYTF

clone_size: .
cdr3_length: 13
v_call: TRBV29-1
d_call: .
j_call: TRBJ2-3
cdr3_nt: TGCAGCGTTGATCGTCGGGGAACAGATACGCAGTATTTT
cdr3_aa: CSVDRRGTDTQYF

clone_size: .
cdr3_length: 15
v_call: TRBV4-2
d_call: TRBD1
j_call: TRBJ1-1
cdr3_nt: TGTGCCAGCAGGCGAGAAAACACAGGGGAAACTGAAGCTTTCTTT
cdr3_aa: CASRRENTGETEAFF

clone_size: .
cdr3_length: 14
v_call: TRBV18
d_call: .
j_call: TRBJ2-7
cdr3_nt: TGTGCCAGCTCAATCCGGGAGACAAGGACCGAGCAGTACTTC
cdr3_aa: CASSIRETRTEQYF

clone_size: .
cdr3_length: 15
v_call: TRBV6-6
d_call: TRBD1
j_call: TRBJ2-3
cdr3_nt: TGTGCCAGCAGTCTGACAGGGAAGGGCACAGATACGCAGTATTTT
cdr3_aa: CASSLTGKGTDTQYF

clone_size: .
cdr3_length: 17
v_call: TRBV4-1
d_call: TRBD2
j_call: TRBJ2-3
cdr3_nt: TGCGCCAGCAGCCAAGAAAGTAGAATAGCGGGAAGAGATACGCAGTATTTT
cdr3_aa: CASSQESRIAGRDTQYF

clone_size: once
cdr3_length: 11
v_call: TRBV20-1
d_call: TRBD2
j_call: TRBJ2-7
cdr3_nt: TGCAGTGGCCTAGCGGTGTACGAGCAGTACTTC
cdr3_aa: CSGLAVYEQYF

clone_size: .
cdr3_length: 14
v_call: TRBV29-1
d_call: TRBD1
j_call: TRBJ2-1
cdr3_nt: TGCAGCGCACAACCCGGGACAGGGAGCAATGAGCAGTTCTTC
cdr3_aa: CSAQPGTGSNEQFF

clone_size: .
cdr3_length: 15
v_call: TRBV7-2
d_call: TRBD1
j_call: TRBJ1-2
cdr3_nt: TGTGCCAGCAGCTTGGGGGGACAGGGGGCGGGAGGCTACACCTTC
cdr3_aa: CASSLGGQGAGGYTF

clone_size: few
cdr3_length: 11
v_call: TRBV27
d_call: .
j_call: TRBJ2-3
cdr3_nt: TGTGCCGGAACTAGCACAGATACGCAGTATTTT
cdr3_aa: CAGTSTDTQYF

clone_size: once
cdr3_length: 17
v_call: TRBV5-4
d_call: TRBD1
j_call: TRBJ2-6
cdr3_nt: TGTGCCAGCAGCTGGGACAGAGGCTCTTCTGGGGCCAACGTCCTGACTTTC
cdr3_aa: CASSWDRGSSGANVLTF

clone_size: .
cdr3_length: 15
v_call: TRBV11-3
d_call: .
j_call: TRBJ2-2
cdr3_nt: TGTGCCAGCAGCCCGTTAGCACAGAACACCGGGGAGCTGTTTTTT
cdr3_aa: CASSPLAQNTGELFF

clone_size: .
cdr3_length: 15
v_call: TRBV7-2
d_call: .
j_call: TRBJ2-5
cdr3_nt: TGTGCCAGCAGCTTAGGTCAGGGTTGGGAAGAGACCCAGTACTTC
cdr3_aa: CASSLGQGWEETQYF

clone_size: .
cdr3_length: 14
v_call: TRBV5-1
d_call: .
j_call: TRBJ2-1
cdr3_nt: TGCGCCAGCAGCCGGGACCCATCATACAATGAGCAGTTCTTC
cdr3_aa: CASSRDPSYNEQFF

clone_size: .
cdr3_length: 15
v_call: TRBV28
d_call: .
j_call: TRBJ2-1
cdr3_nt: TGTGCCAGCAGTTTGGCACCAGCGACAGTAGGTGAGCAGTTCTTC
cdr3_aa: CASSLAPATVGEQFF

clone_size: .
cdr3_length: 14
v_call: TRBV7-6
d_call: .
j_call: TRBJ2-7
cdr3_nt: TGTGCCAGCAGCCCAACGTCCGGGGAACACGAGCAGTACTTC
cdr3_aa: CASSPTSGEHEQYF

clone_size: .
cdr3_length: 13
v_call: TRBV18
d_call: .
j_call: TRBJ2-5
cdr3_nt: TGTGCCAGCTCACTGGCGGTGGGGGAGACCCAGTACTTC
cdr3_aa: CASSLAVGETQYF

clone_size: .
cdr3_length: 15
v_call: TRBV6-5
d_call: TRBD2
j_call: TRBJ2-1
cdr3_nt: TGTGCCAGCAAAAAACCTGGCGGGAGGTCTAATGAGCAGTTCTTC
cdr3_aa: CASKKPGGRSNEQFF

clone_size: .
cdr3_length: 13
v_call: TRBV7-2
d_call: TRBD2
j_call: TRBJ2-5
cdr3_nt: TGTGCCAGCAGCCCTTCCCTTAGCGGGAGGTCATACTTC
cdr3_aa: CASSPSLSGRSYF

clone_size: .
cdr3_length: 14
v_call: TRBV2
d_call: TRBD2
j_call: TRBJ2-3
cdr3_nt: TGTGCCAGCAGTGTGGAGCGGGGCGGGGATACGCAGTATTTT
cdr3_aa: CASSVERGGDTQYF

clone_size: once
cdr3_length: 13
v_call: TRBV6-4
d_call: .
j_call: TRBJ1-1
cdr3_nt: TGTGCCAGCAGTGACTCGACGGACACTGAAGCTTTCTTT
cdr3_aa: CASSDSTDTEAFF

clone_size: .
cdr3_length: 14
v_call: TRBV7-9
d_call: .
j_call: TRBJ2-5
cdr3_nt: TGTGCCAGCAGCGCCCTGGGGGAAGGAGAGACCCAGTACTTC
cdr3_aa: CASSALGEGETQYF

clone_size: .
cdr3_length: 13
v_call: TRBV2
d_call: .
j_call: TRBJ1-1
cdr3_nt: TGTGCCAGCGGGGCACAGAAGAACACTGAAGCTTTCTTT
cdr3_aa: CASGAQKNTEAFF

clone_size: .
cdr3_length: 16
v_call: TRBV2
d_call: .
j_call: TRBJ1-1
cdr3_nt: TGTGCCAGCAGTGAAAACAGGAGACGTTTGCGCACTGAAGCTTTCTTT
cdr3_aa: CASSENRRRLRTEAFF